These T cell receptor beta chains were read from a single sample in a study of T cells in Graves' hyperthyroidism and ophthalmopathy. TCRdb processed the multiplex PCR reads anew with MiXCR; each CDR3 protein has one entry. The data hold 540,000 or so distinct CDR3 sequences, with more than 45% observed a single time. Sequenced sample: peripheral blood or thyroid tissue (not recorded which). These receptors were taken from an adult woman with Graves' disease, either hyperthyroidism or ophthalmopathy (not recorded which). The CDR3 runs from the conserved cysteine through the conserved F or W. The D gene is left open where the match is weak. Size is omitted from some rows. Given values are once, few, many or a class for expanded clones.

size	V	J	D	DNA	CDR3
-	TRBV7-3	TRBJ2-7	-	TGTGCCAGCAGCTTAAACCCCCGGCAGGTTCTATTATACGAGCAGTACTTC	CASSLNPRQVLLYEQYF
many	TRBV10-3	TRBJ2-5	-	TGTGCCATCAGCCAGACTAGGAATCAAGAGACCCAGTACTTC	CAISQTRNQETQYF
many	TRBV12-3/TRBV12-4	TRBJ1-4	TRBD1	TGTGCCAGCAGTTTGGGGACAGGGATTGAAAAACTGTTTTTT	CASSLGTGIEKLFF
-	TRBV20-1	TRBJ2-6	TRBD1	TGCAGTGCTGGAATAAGGACAGGGGCCTACGTCCTGACTTTC	CSAGIRTGAYVLTF
-	TRBV28	TRBJ1-2	-	TGTGTCAGCAGCCGAAACAGTGTTATTTATGGCTACACCTTC	CVSSRNSVIYGYTF
-	TRBV20-1	TRBJ2-7	-	TGCAGTGGAGCGGACCACTCCTACGAGCAGTACTTC	CSGADHSYEQYF
few	TRBV7-9	TRBJ1-1	TRBD1	TGTGCCAGCAGCCGAGGACAGGGTGGCACTGAAGCTTTCTTT	CASSRGQGGTEAFF
many	TRBV4-1	TRBJ1-1	-	TGCGCCAGCAGCCAAGTTGGTCTGGCGAACACTGAAGCTTTCTTT	CASSQVGLANTEAFF
-	TRBV29-1	TRBJ1-3	-	TGCAGCGTCGATCTACAGGGAATCCATGGCTACACCATATATTTT	CSVDLQGIHGYTIYF
-	TRBV5-6	TRBJ2-2	-	TGTGCCAGCAGCTTTGGACTGGGAGACGGCACCGGGGAGCTGTTTTTT	CASSFGLGDGTGELFF
-	TRBV4-1	TRBJ1-2	TRBD1	TGCGCCAGCAGCCATGGCCCTCGGGACAGAAACTATGGCTACACCTTC	CASSHGPRDRNYGYTF
few	TRBV14	TRBJ2-5	TRBD2	TGTGCCAGCAGCCAAGGGAGACTAGCGGGAGTGGAGACCCAGTACTTC	CASSQGRLAGVETQYF
-	TRBV10-3	TRBJ2-7	-	TGTGCCATCAGTGGGTCAATCCGGGACGGGTCCTACGAGCAGTACTTC	CAISGSIRDGSYEQYF
many	TRBV15	TRBJ1-2	-	TGTGCCACCTCTTTAGGGACCCTATATGGCTACACCTTC	CATSLGTLYGYTF
-	TRBV10-3	TRBJ2-3	TRBD2	TGTGCCATCAGTCCGACTAGCGGGAGGGCTCGCACAGATACGCAGTATTTT	CAISPTSGRARTDTQYF
many	TRBV7-9	TRBJ1-1	-	TGTGCCAGCAGCCTACAGATGAACACTGAAGCTTTCTTT	CASSLQMNTEAFF
many	TRBV12-3/TRBV12-4	TRBJ2-2	TRBD1	TGTGCCAGCAGCAGGGACAGAAACACCGGGGAGCTGTTTTTT	CASSRDRNTGELFF
-	TRBV15	TRBJ2-6	TRBD1	TGTGCCCCCCGCGTCAGGGGGTACTCTGGGGCCAACGTCCTGACTTTC	CAPRVRGYSGANVLTF
once	TRBV29-1	TRBJ1-1	-	TGCAGCGTTGAGGGAAGTAGGGGCACGAACACTGAAGCTTTCTTT	CSVEGSRGTNTEAFF
-	TRBV4-2	TRBJ2-2	TRBD2	TGTGCCAGCAGCCAAGTCCAGGGACTAGCGGCTAAGAGGGAGCTGTTTTTT	CASSQVQGLAAKRELFF
many	TRBV18	TRBJ1-6	-	TGTGCCAGCCACCAACAGAATCAGGATTCACCCCTCCACTTT	CASHQQNQDSPLHF
-	TRBV25-1	TRBJ1-1	TRBD1	TGTGCCAGCCCACAGGGGTTTGCCACTGAAGCTTTCTTT	CASPQGFATEAFF
many	TRBV5-1	TRBJ2-7	-	TGCGCCAGCAGCACCGGGACCCACGAGCAGTACTTC	CASSTGTHEQYF
many	TRBV20-1	TRBJ2-7	-	TGCAGTGCTGGGGACGTTAGGAGCGACGAGCAGTACTTC	CSAGDVRSDEQYF
-	TRBV7-9	TRBJ1-3	-	TGTGCCAGCAGCTTAGTTCGTGGGGAAGGGGACTATGGAAACACCATATATTTT	CASSLVRGEGDYGNTIYF
-	TRBV7-9	TRBJ1-4	-	TGTGCCAGCAGCTTAGTTTGGGAGAATGAAAAACTGTTTTTT	CASSLVWENEKLFF
-	TRBV2	TRBJ1-5	TRBD1	TGTGCCAGCAGTGTCACCGGGACAGCTACGAAGCATTTT	CASSVTGTATKHF